The next 30 T cell receptor beta chains were all read from a single sample in a study of breast tumors, draining lymph nodes, adjacent tissues (dated by TCRdb to the mid-2010s). Lymph node samples came from the axillary draining lymph nodes of breast cancer patients. The receptor library was made with multiplex PCR. The sample was run on an Illumina HiSeq 2000. TCRdb itself trimmed the public reads at Q25 with fastp, ran MiXCR and retained productive beta chains. Each entry is one CDR3 protein sequence, shown with its most common DNA and genes. The sample records under 300,000 distinct CDR3 sequences, under 35% of which are singletons. The leading ten clones occupy 3.6% of the sample. Sequencing was done on a sample of axillary lymph node tissue. These receptors originate from a female donor with breast cancer. Some clones in this sample may be carry-over from other donors' samples.

In its sample, this clonotype was seen many times. The V call is TRBV20-1, the J call TRBJ1-5; D uncertain. In germline, CDR1 is DFQATT, CDR2 SNEGSKA (reference sequence). The length of the CDR3 is 14 residues. V shed 0 bases and J shed 0 bases, with 6 bases lying between them. The DNA of the CDR3 is TGCAGTGCTAGAGAAGGGTCTAGCAATCAGCCCCAGCATTTT. Its protein product is CSAREGSSNQPQHF.

This clonotype was seen ten or more times. The rearrangement joins TRBV11-1 to TRBJ2-1; 7 bases are a match to TRBD2. CDR3 length equals 14 residues. V was clipped by 1 base and J by 6 bases; unmatched bases: 3. The germline V gene has CDR1 SGHAT and CDR2 FQDESV (reference sequence). CDR3: CASSLGTRGNEQFF. CDR3 nucleotide sequence: TGTGCCAGCAGCTTAGGGACTAGGGGCAATGAGCAGTTCTTC.

This clonotype showed up just once. Because the CDR3's place on the DNA is in doubt, the DNA is left out and the CDR3 is given as listed by TCRdb. V and J are TRBV9 and TRBJ2-7; TRBD2 reflects the table's D call only, with no check against the DNA. Germline V lookup: CDR1 SGDLS, CDR2 YYNGEE. The CDR3 length is 22 residues, termini included. Here the CDR3 reads CASSVELCASSLASGSSYEQYF.

This clonotype appeared many times. The gene calls are TRBV5-1 and TRBJ2-1; the match to TRBD2 covers 7 bases. Germline V lookup: CDR1 SGHRS, CDR2 YFSETQ. The CDR3 extends over 14 amino acids. With 8 bases clipped from V and 3 bases from J, the junction kept 8 bases outside the gene matches. Written as DNA, the CDR3 is TGCGCCAGTTCCGGGACTACCGGCTACAATGAGCAGTTCTTC. Translation: CASSGTTGYNEQFF.

The chain employs TRBV20-1 and TRBJ2-7; D tentatively fits TRBD1 or TRBD2 (5 bases each). V lost 6 bases to trimming and J lost 4 bases, with 19 bases between them. The CDR3 has 14 residues. The V gene's germline CDR1 is DFQATT and CDR2 SNEGSKA (reference sequence). Here the CDR3 DNA reads TGCAGTGCCGGGAAACTGCGAGGGGCGTACGAGCAGTACTTC. Translating it yields CSAGKLRGAYEQYF.

Only a few counts were recorded for this clonotype. This may be a read error: a much more frequent sequence differs by one nucleotide. The conserved final phenylalanine or tryptophan is absent from the CDR3, which likely points to a read error. The chain carries TRBV7-9 and TRBJ1-5; weak D call: TRBD1 (5 bases). The V gene's germline CDR1 is SEHNR and CDR2 FQNEAQ (reference sequence). V lost 3 bases to trimming and J lost 1 base, with 7 bases between them. The length of the CDR3 is 14 residues. For the CDR3, the DNA is TGTGCCAGCAGCTTCTGGGACAGCAATCAGCCCCAGCATCTT. Its translation is CASSFWDSNQPQHL.

This clonotype was seen more than once but under ten times. A read error is possible here, since a much larger clone lies one base away. CDR3 in amino acids: CSARRAGGTATQYF. DNA for the CDR3: TGCAGTGCTAGACGCGCGGGAGGCACAGCTACGCAGTATTTT. V gene TRBV20-1 combines with J gene TRBJ2-3; 8 bases are shared with TRBD2. Germline CDR1 is DFQATT and CDR2 is SNEGSKA (reference sequence). The CDR3 loop spans 14 amino acids.

A note on this clonotype: A read error is likely, as this CDR3 ends without the conserved phenylalanine or tryptophan. This rearrangement joins TRBV20-1 to TRBJ1-5, with D perhaps TRBD1 (5 bases). Trimming removed 2 bases from V and 7 bases from J, with 12 bases in between. Germline V gene lookup returns CDR1 DFQATT and CDR2 SNEGSKA (reference sequence). The CDR3 is 13 residues long. The CDR3 DNA is TGCAGTGCTAGACGGGAGGGGACCCAGCCCCAGCATGGT. Translated: CSARREGTQPQHG.

The chain joins TRBV12-5 to TRBJ2-1; possible D gene TRBD2, 5 bases. The CDR3 sequence is 17 residues long. The germline V gene has CDR1 LGHNT and CDR2 FRNRAP. The germline V and J ends were trimmed by 3 bases and 0 bases, with 15 bases remaining between them. The CDR3 protein is CASGFPTDSRSYNEQFF. The CDR3 DNA sequence: TGTGCTAGTGGTTTCCCGACGGACTCCCGCTCCTACAATGAGCAGTTCTTC.

Of note for this clonotype: Being one base from a much bigger clone, this may be a read error. J is TRBJ1-6 and V is TRBV2; perhaps TRBD1 as D (5 bases). The CDR3 spans 14 residues. In germline, CDR1 is SNHLY, CDR2 FYNNEI. This CDR3 reads CASSPEGKYSPLRF. CDR3 in DNA: TGTGCCAGCAGCCCAGAGGGGAAATATTCACCCCTCCGCTTT.

In its sample, this clonotype was seen many times. The rearrangement uses TRBV7-2 and TRBJ1-6; possible D gene TRBD1, 6 bases. The V gene lost 5 bases and the J gene lost 6 bases, with 14 bases spanning the gap. Germline lookup yields CDR1 SGHTA and CDR2 FQGNSA. The CDR3 consists of 15 residues. CDR3 amino acids: CASSTQGRINSPLHF. The CDR3 DNA is TGTGCCAGCAGCACACAGGGCCGGATTAATTCACCCCTCCACTTT.

V is TRBV3-2 and J is TRBJ1-4; the DNA was not used to check the table's D call, TRBD1. TRBV3-2 represents a pseudogene. The CDR3 has 20 residues. The CDR3 DNA reads as TGTGCCAGCAGCCAAGCAGGTGCGTATACACCCACAGGGACTAATGAAAAACTGTTTTTT. Translated: CASSQAGAYTPTGTNEKLFF.

A few counts support this clonotype. A read error may explain this, as a much larger clone is one base away. V is TRBV5-5 and J is TRBJ2-7, with 7 bases lining up with TRBD1. Trimming took 4 bases from V and 2 from J; bases not matched to a gene: 9. The germline V gene encodes CDR1 SGHKS and CDR2 YYEKEE (reference sequence). The CDR3 loop spans 15 amino acids. The DNA for the CDR3 is TGTGCCAGCAGCCGACAGGGACCAGCGACCTACGAGCAGTACTTC. Residues: CASSRQGPATYEQYF.

This rearrangement joins TRBV5-1 to TRBJ1-6; D not certain. This CDR3 contains 13 residues. The germline V gene encodes CDR1 SGHRS and CDR2 YFSETQ. Trimming took 4 bases from V and 9 from J, leaving 11 bases between them. CDR3 DNA: TGCGCCAGCAGCCCGGATGAGTTTTCACCCCTCCACTTT. Protein product: CASSPDEFSPLHF.

In nucleotides, the CDR3 is TGTGCCAGTAGGATCCGGGACAGGGGACGCAATCAGCCCCAGCATTTT. This codes for CASRIRDRGRNQPQHF. V is TRBV19 and J is TRBJ1-5, with TRBD1 matching over 10 bases. The CDR3 consists of 16 residues. Germline values: CDR1 LNHDA, CDR2 SQIVND (reference sequence). The ends lost 6 bases at V and 2 bases at J; junction bases unmatched: 7.

This clonotype was counted many times. J is TRBJ2-4 and V is TRBV2, with D possibly TRBD1 on 5 matching bases. CDR3 size: 14 residues. Trimming took off 2 bases at V and 6 bases at J, with 11 bases between the two ends. Germline V gene data show CDR1 as SNHLY and CDR2 as FYNNEI. The CDR3 DNA is TGTGCCAGCAGTGAAATCAGGACACCAAACATTCAGTACTTC. It is translated as CASSEIRTPNIQYF.

CDR3 bases: TGTGCCAGCAGTGTCGGGACAGACAATGAGCAGTTCTTC. This encodes CASSVGTDNEQFF. The genes are TRBV2 and TRBJ2-1; TRBD1 agrees at 7 bases. The trim removed 4 bases at V and 5 bases at J, leaving 2 bases unmatched. This CDR3 has 13 amino acids. CDR1 is SNHLY, CDR2 FYNNEI, per germline.

A few counts support this clonotype. The chain uses TRBV19 and TRBJ1-1; possible D gene TRBD1, 5 bases. From germline, CDR1 is LNHDA and CDR2 SQIVND (reference sequence). The CDR3 sequence is 16 residues long. With 2 bases removed from V and 3 bases from J, the gap between germline ends came to 16 bases. This CDR3 reads CASSIRRLGADTEAFF. The CDR3, as DNA: TGTGCCAGTAGTATACGCCGACTCGGGGCGGACACTGAAGCTTTCTTT.

The chain uses TRBV5-1 and TRBJ2-3; 13 bases agree with TRBD2. The J segment lost 8 bases and the V segment lost 5 bases, leaving 11 bases of the junction unmatched. CDR3 length equals 16 residues. Germline-derived CDR1 and CDR2 are SGHRS and YFSETQ. The CDR3 loop reads CASSKILAGGPGTQYF. In DNA form, the CDR3 reads TGCGCCAGCAGTAAGATACTAGCGGGGGGGCCTGGTACGCAGTATTTT.

The CDR3 DNA is TGTGCCAGTAGTACTCCCCGGACTAGCGGGGCGAGGGGCCAGTACTTC. As protein: CASSTPRTSGARGQYF. The chain is built from TRBV19 and TRBJ2-5, with TRBD2 identical over 12 bases. CDR1 LNHDA and CDR2 SQIVND come from the germline V gene (reference sequence). This CDR3 contains 16 residues. The V segment lost 4 bases and the J segment 10 bases; nucleotides outside the gene matches: 13.

This clonotype was found many times. This sequence joins TRBV11-1 and TRBJ2-2; TRBD1 is a possible D gene (6 bases). V lost 4 bases, J lost 8 bases, and 17 bases lay in between. CDR1 is SGHAT, CDR2 FQDESV, per germline (reference sequence). The CDR3 runs to 15 residues. CDR3 sequence: CASSSPYPQGGELFF. CDR3 sequence (DNA): TGTGCCAGCAGCTCCCCTTACCCACAGGGAGGGGAGCTGTTTTTT.

This clonotype was recorded many times. The chain couples TRBV5-1 to TRBJ1-2, with TRBD1 matching 9 bases. CDR3 length equals 14 residues. Germline loops: CDR1 SGHRS, CDR2 YFSETQ. V was clipped by 3 bases and J by 8 bases; unmatched bases: 8. In nucleotides, the CDR3 is TGCGCCAGCAGCTCATACAGGGGGCTGCGAGGCTACACCTTC. It yields the protein CASSSYRGLRGYTF.

J is TRBJ2-3 and V is TRBV12-3 or TRBV12-4; 11 positions agree with TRBD2. This CDR3 is 19 amino acids long. The J segment lost 0 bases and the V segment lost 1 base, leaving 9 bases of the junction unmatched. The DNA of the CDR3 is TGTGCCAGCAGTTTAGTTCTAGCGGGGGGCCTCGCTAGCACAGATACGCAGTATTTT. This gives the protein CASSLVLAGGLASTDTQYF.

For this clonotype: A much larger clone sits a single nucleotide away, making a read error possible. This sequence joins TRBV7-3 and TRBJ2-2, with no clear D. This CDR3 contains 11 residues. Germline V gives CDR1 SGHTA, CDR2 FQGTGA. CDR3: CAGSFNGELFF. CDR3 in DNA: TGTGCCGGCAGCTTTAACGGGGAGCTGTTTTTT.

In this sample, this clonotype turned up many times. The chain couples TRBV2 to TRBJ1-6, with TRBD1 matching 11 bases. The CDR3 extends over 16 amino acids. The V gene end was trimmed by 9 bases and the J gene end by 3 bases; junction bases not matched to a gene: 7. Per germline, CDR1 SNHLY and CDR2 FYNNEI. The CDR3 region has the DNA TGTGCCAGGTCTGTGGGGACAGGGGGCTATAATTCACCCCTCCACTTT. Its translation: CARSVGTGGYNSPLHF.

The V and J genes are TRBV5-1 and TRBJ2-7; D assignment may be TRBD1 or TRBD2 (5 bases each). CDR1 is SGHRS, CDR2 YFSETQ, per germline. The CDR3 extends over 11 amino acids. Trimming cost V 1 base and J 10 bases, with 9 bases left between them. The CDR3: CASSLFGGQYF. The CDR3 DNA reads as TGCGCCAGCAGCTTGTTTGGGGGACAGTACTTC.

This clonotype showed up just once. This may stem from a read error, because a much larger clone lies one nucleotide away. The J gene is TRBJ2-1, the V gene TRBV5-1, with D perhaps TRBD1 (6 bases). The V gene's germline CDR1 is SGHRS and CDR2 YFSETQ. There are 13 residues in the CDR3. Written as DNA, the CDR3 is TGCGCCAGCAGCTGGGACACCGACAATGGGCAGTTCTTC. Translated, it gives CASSWDTDNGQFF. The variable domain in full, completed from reference TRBV5-1 and TRBJ2-1, reads KAGVTQTPRYLIKTRGQQVTLSCSPISGHRSVSWYQQTPGQGLQFLFEYFSETQRNKGNFPGRFSGRQFSNSRSEMNVSTLELGDSALYLCASSWDTDNGQFFGPGTRLTVL.

This clonotype showed up many times. The rearrangement joins TRBV5-1 to TRBJ2-1, with 7 bases aligning to TRBD2. Trimming cost V 4 bases and J 2 bases; bases outside gene matches: 6. Per the germline V gene, CDR1 is SGHRS and CDR2 is YFSETQ. The CDR3 length is 15 residues. As DNA, the CDR3 is TGCGCCAGCAGCCCCTCCGGGACTACCTACAATGAGCAGTTCTTC. This codes for CASSPSGTTYNEQFF. Together with reference TRBV5-1 and TRBJ2-1, the CDR3 gives the full variable domain: KAGVTQTPRYLIKTRGQQVTLSCSPISGHRSVSWYQQTPGQGLQFLFEYFSETQRNKGNFPGRFSGRQFSNSRSEMNVSTLELGDSALYLCASSPSGTTYNEQFFGPGTRLTVL.

At least ten counts were recorded for this clonotype. The chain recombines TRBV2 with TRBJ2-7; D not resolved. The V gene lost 2 bases and the J gene lost 4 bases, with 21 bases spanning the gap. Germline CDR1 and CDR2: SNHLY and FYNNEI. This CDR3 is 17 amino acids long. The DNA of the CDR3 is TGTGCCAGCAGTGAACTGCGAGAGATATGGGTCAGTTACGAGCAGTACTTC. Translating it yields CASSELREIWVSYEQYF.

This clonotype was seen only a few times. A much more abundant neighbour one base away suggests this may be a read error. The V call is TRBV12-3 or TRBV12-4, the J call TRBJ1-2; perhaps TRBD1 as D (6 bases). The CDR3 loop spans 14 amino acids. The germline V and J ends were trimmed by 3 bases and 7 bases, with 15 bases remaining between them. The CDR3 DNA reads as TGTGCCAGCAGTTTCACAGGGTTTAGTCCTGGCTACACCTTC. As protein: CASSFTGFSPGYTF.